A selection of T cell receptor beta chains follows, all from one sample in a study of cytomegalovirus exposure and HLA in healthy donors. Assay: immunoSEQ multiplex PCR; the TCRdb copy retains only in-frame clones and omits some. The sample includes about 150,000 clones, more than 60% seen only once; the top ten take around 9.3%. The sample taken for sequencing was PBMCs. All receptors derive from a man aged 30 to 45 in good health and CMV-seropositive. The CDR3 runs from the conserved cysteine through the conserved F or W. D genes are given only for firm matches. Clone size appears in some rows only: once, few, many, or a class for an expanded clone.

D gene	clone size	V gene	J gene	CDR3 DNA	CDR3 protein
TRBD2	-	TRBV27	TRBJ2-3	TGTGCCAGCAGAGATAGGCTAGCGGGCACAGATACGCAGTATTTT	CASRDRLAGTDTQYF
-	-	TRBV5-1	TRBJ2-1	TGCGCCAGCAGCTTAAGCGGGCTATCCTCCTACAATGAGCAGTTCTTC	CASSLSGLSSYNEQFF
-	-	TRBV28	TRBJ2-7	TGTGCCAGCAGATCTAGCGTTTCCTACGAGCAGTACTTC	CASRSSVSYEQYF
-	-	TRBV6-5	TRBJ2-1	TGTGCCAGCAGTCTAGGAGGGCCTGGTGAGCAGTTCTTC	CASSLGGPGEQFF
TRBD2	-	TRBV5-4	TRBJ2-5	TGTGCCAGCAGCACCCGACTAGCGGGAGGGGAGACCCAGTACTTC	CASSTRLAGGETQYF
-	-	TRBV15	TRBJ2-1	TGTGCCACCAGCCCGACTTCCGGGACAAAGGTCAATGAGCAGTTCTTC	CATSPTSGTKVNEQFF
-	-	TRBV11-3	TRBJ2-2	TGTGCCAGCACCCATGGGGGGACGAACACCGGGGAGCTGTTTTTT	CASTHGGTNTGELFF
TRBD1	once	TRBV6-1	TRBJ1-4	TGTGCCAGCAGTGACCCGACAGGGACAACTAATGAAAAACTGTTTTTT	CASSDPTGTTNEKLFF
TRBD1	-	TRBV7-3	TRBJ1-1	TGTGCCAGCAGCTTCACAGGGGGTGCGAACACTGAAGCTTTCTTT	CASSFTGGANTEAFF
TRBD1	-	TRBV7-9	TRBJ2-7	TGTGCCAGCAGCTACCGGGACAGTGTCTCCTACGAGCAGTACTTC	CASSYRDSVSYEQYF
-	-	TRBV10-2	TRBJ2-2	TGCGCCAGCAGTGGGTTAGGAGTAAACACCGGGGAGCTGTTTTTT	CASSGLGVNTGELFF
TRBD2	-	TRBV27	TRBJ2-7	TGTGCCAGCAGTTTATCCCCCAGCGGGGCGGGTTACGAGCAGTACTTC	CASSLSPSGAGYEQYF
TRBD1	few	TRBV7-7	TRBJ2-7	TGTGCTAGCAGTTGGGGGACAGGGTCGGGGGAGCAGTACTTC	CASSWGTGSGEQYF
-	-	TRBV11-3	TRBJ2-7	TGTGCCAGCAGCTTATTTGGGGCCCCGACCCCCTACGAGCAGTACTTC	CASSLFGAPTPYEQYF
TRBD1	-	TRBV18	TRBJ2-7	TGTGCCAGCTCACTGACCCGGGACAGATCCCCCTACGAGCAGTACTTC	CASSLTRDRSPYEQYF
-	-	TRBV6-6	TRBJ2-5	TGTGCCAGCGACTCGGGGACCCAGTACTTC	CASDSGTQYF
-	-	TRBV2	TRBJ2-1	TGTGCCAGCGAACAGGCGGTCAATGAGCAGTTCTTC	CASEQAVNEQFF
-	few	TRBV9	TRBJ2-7	TGTGCCAGCGGGAGCTCCTACGAGCAGTACTTC	CASGSSYEQYF